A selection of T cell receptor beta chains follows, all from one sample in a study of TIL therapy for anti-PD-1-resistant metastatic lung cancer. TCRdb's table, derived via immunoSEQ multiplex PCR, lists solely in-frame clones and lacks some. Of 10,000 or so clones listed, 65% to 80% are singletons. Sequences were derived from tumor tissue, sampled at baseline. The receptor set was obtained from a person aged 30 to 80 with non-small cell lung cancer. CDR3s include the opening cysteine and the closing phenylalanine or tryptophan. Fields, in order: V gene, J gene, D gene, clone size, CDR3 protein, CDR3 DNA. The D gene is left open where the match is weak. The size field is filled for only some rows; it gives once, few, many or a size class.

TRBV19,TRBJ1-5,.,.,CASSAGFSNQPQHF,TGTGCCAGTAGCGCAGGGTTCAGCAATCAGCCCCAGCATTTT
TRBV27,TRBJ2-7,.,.,CASSSRGQLGYEQYF,TGTGCCAGCAGTTCGCGGGGGCAACTGGGCTACGAGCAGTACTTC
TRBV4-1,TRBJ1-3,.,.,CASSQRTVSGNTIYF,TGCGCCAGCAGCCAAAGGACGGTCTCTGGAAACACCATATATTTT
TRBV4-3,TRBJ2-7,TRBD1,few,CASSQDRTGTYEQYF,TGCGCCAGCAGCCAAGACCGGACAGGGACCTACGAGCAGTACTTC
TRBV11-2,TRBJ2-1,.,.,CASSLVSGTHNEQFF,TGTGCCAGCAGCTTAGTATCCGGCACTCACAATGAGCAGTTCTTC
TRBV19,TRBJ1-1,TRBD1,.,CASDDRVNTEAFF,TGTGCCAGCGATGACAGGGTGAACACTGAAGCTTTCTTT
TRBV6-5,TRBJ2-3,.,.,CASSKNRVSTDTQYF,TGTGCCAGCAGCAAAAACAGGGTTAGCACAGATACGCAGTATTTT
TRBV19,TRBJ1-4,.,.,CASSSPPGQNNEKLFF,TGTGCCAGTAGTAGCCCGCCGGGCCAAAATAATGAAAAACTGTTTTTT
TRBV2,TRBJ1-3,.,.,CASRRGAVSGNTIYF,TGTGCCAGCAGGAGGGGGGCAGTCTCTGGAAACACCATATATTTT
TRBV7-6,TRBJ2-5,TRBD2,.,CASSSLAGGYQETQYF,TGTGCCAGCAGCTCTTTAGCGGGGGGGTACCAAGAGACCCAGTACTTC
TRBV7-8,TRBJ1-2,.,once,CASSRTNRGDPTRDGYTF,TGTGCCAGCAGCCGTACGAACCGGGGAGACCCCACCCGGGATGGCTACACCTTC
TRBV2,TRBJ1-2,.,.,CASSEDGDTYGYTF,TGTGCCAGCAGTGAAGACGGCGACACCTATGGCTACACCTTC
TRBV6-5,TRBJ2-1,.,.,CASSYGAGSSNEQFF,TGTGCCAGCAGTTACGGCGCAGGTAGCAGTAATGAGCAGTTCTTC
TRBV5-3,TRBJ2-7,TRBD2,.,CARRSGRYEQYF,TGTGCTAGACGGAGCGGGAGGTACGAGCAGTACTTC
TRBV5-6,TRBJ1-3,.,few,CASSLSRNTIYF,TGTGCCAGCAGCTTGTCCCGGAACACCATATATTTT
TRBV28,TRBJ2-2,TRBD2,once,CASSLTLAGEGGELFF,TGTGCCAGCAGTTTAACCTTAGCGGGAGAAGGCGGGGAGCTGTTTTTT
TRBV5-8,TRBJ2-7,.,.,CASSRRGTEQYF,TGTGCCAGCAGCCGTCGCGGGACGGAGCAGTACTTC
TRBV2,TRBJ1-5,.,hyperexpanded,CASRESNQPQHF,TGTGCCAGCAGGGAGAGCAATCAGCCCCAGCATTTT
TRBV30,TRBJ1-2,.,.,CACSRRLRNGYTF,TGTGCCTGCAGCAGGAGACTAAGAAATGGCTACACCTTC
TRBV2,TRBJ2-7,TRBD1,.,CASSEPGQGASYEQYF,TGTGCCAGCAGTGAACCAGGCCAGGGGGCCTCCTACGAGCAGTACTTC
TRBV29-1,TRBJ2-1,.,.,CSVEEWRGGTYNEQFF,TGCAGCGTTGAAGAATGGAGGGGAGGAACTTACAATGAGCAGTTCTTC
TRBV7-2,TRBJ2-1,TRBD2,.,CASSYRTSGIDEQFF,TGTGCCAGCAGCTATCGGACTAGCGGGATCGATGAGCAGTTCTTC
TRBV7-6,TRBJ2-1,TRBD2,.,CASSSEGTSGPPSSYNEQFF,TGTGCCAGCAGCTCCGAGGGCACTAGCGGGCCCCCGAGCTCCTACAATGAGCAGTTCTTC
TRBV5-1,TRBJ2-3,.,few,CASSLGTGWDTQYF,TGCGCCAGCAGCTTGGGCACCGGGTGGGATACGCAGTATTTT
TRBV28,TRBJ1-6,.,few,CASTSYNSPLHF,TGTGCCAGCACGAGCTATAATTCACCCCTCCACTTT
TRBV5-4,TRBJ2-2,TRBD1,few,CASSRGDRGTGELFF,TGTGCCAGCAGCCGAGGGGACAGAGGGACCGGGGAGCTGTTTTTT
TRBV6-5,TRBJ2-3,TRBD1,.,CASSTPGQGTDTQYF,TGTGCCAGCAGCACCCCGGGACAGGGCACAGATACGCAGTATTTT
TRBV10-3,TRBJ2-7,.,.,CAISESRLWGNDLLKGSNEQYF,TGTGCCATCAGTGAGTCGAGGTTGTGGGGCAACGATTTACTAAAGGGGTCGAACGAGCAGTACTTC
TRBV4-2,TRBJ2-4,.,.,CASSQGPSGVAKNIQYF,TGTGCCAGCAGCCAGGGACCTTCGGGAGTAGCCAAAAACATTCAGTACTTC
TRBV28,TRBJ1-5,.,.,CASSPGTIGGQPQHF,TGTGCCAGCAGTCCCGGGACAATAGGAGGTCAGCCCCAGCATTTT
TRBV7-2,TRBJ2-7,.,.,CASSRNGDDLTEQYF,TGTGCCAGCAGCCGAAACGGGGACGACTTAACCGAGCAGTACTTC
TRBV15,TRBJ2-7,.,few,CATSARGGAGYEQYF,TGTGCCACCAGCGCCCGAGGGGGGGCTGGATACGAGCAGTACTTC
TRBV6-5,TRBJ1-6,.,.,CASSPRTIINSPLHF,TGTGCCAGCAGCCCGCGGACAATTATTAATTCACCCCTCCACTTT
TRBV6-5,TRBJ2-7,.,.,CASRLYGLSDYEQYF,TGTGCCAGCAGGCTATACGGACTATCGGACTACGAGCAGTACTTC
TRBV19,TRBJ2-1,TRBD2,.,CASRSLFAGALYNEQFF,TGTGCCAGTAGGAGCCTGTTCGCGGGAGCTCTCTACAATGAGCAGTTCTTC
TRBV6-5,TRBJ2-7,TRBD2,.,CASSYSGLAGDYEQYF,TGTGCCAGCAGTTACTCCGGACTAGCGGGAGATTACGAGCAGTACTTC
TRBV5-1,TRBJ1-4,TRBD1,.,CASSLGGTGGEKLFF,TGCGCCAGCAGCTTGGGAGGGACAGGCGGTGAAAAACTGTTTTTT
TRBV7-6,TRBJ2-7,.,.,CASSALDRPYEQYF,TGTGCCAGCAGCGCCCTCGATCGGCCCTACGAGCAGTACTTC
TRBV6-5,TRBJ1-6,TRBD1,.,CASSQGVENSPLHF,TGTGCCAGCTCACAGGGGGTAGAAAATTCACCCCTCCACTTT
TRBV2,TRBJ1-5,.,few,CASSDEGRSNQPQHF,TGTGCCAGCAGTGATGAGGGGCGTAGCAATCAGCCCCAGCATTTT
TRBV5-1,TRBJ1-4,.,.,CASSAEGGHEKLFF,TGCGCCAGCAGCGCGGAGGGGGGACACGAAAAACTGTTTTTT
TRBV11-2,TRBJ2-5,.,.,CASSLEETQYF,TGTGCCAGCAGCTTAGAAGAGACCCAGTACTTC
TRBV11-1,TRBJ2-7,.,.,CASREGLSYEQYF,TGTGCCAGCAGAGAGGGACTTTCCTACGAGCAGTACTTC
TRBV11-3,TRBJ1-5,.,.,CASSRSGVSEPQHF,TGTGCCAGCAGCCGGTCGGGGGTTTCGGAGCCCCAGCATTTT
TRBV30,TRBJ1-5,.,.,CAWSTQTANQPQHF,TGTGCCTGGTCGACTCAGACGGCGAATCAGCCCCAGCATTTT
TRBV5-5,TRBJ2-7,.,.,CASSLYRTTYEQYF,TGTGCCAGCAGCTTATACAGGACTACCTACGAGCAGTACTTC
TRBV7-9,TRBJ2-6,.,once,CASSSGGPGANVLTF,TGTGCCAGCAGCTCGGGTGGGCCTGGGGCCAACGTCCTGACTTTC
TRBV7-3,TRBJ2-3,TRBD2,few,CASSLEGTSVETDTQYF,TGTGCCAGCAGCTTAGAAGGGACTAGCGTAGAAACAGATACGCAGTATTTT
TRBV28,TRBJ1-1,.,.,CASRGRDLAEAFF,TGTGCCAGCAGGGGACGGGACTTGGCTGAAGCTTTCTTT
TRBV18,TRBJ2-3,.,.,CASSAEGDTQYF,TGTGCCAGCTCTGCGGAGGGAGATACGCAGTATTTT
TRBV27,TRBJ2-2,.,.,CASSSFGGRSGELFF,TGTGCCAGCAGTTCCTTCGGGGGGCGTTCCGGGGAGCTGTTTTTT